This TCR beta chain was captured by sequencing in a study of blood T cells in healthy people across ages. Using a J-beta primer mix together with a sample-barcoded 5' primer, a second PCR was run for roughly 7 to 12 cycles. TCRdb reprocessed the 5' RACE reads via MiXCR and lists one record per CDR3 protein. The data hold 1.5 million to 2 million distinct CDR3 sequences, with about 39% observed a single time. This clonotype turned up a few times. CDR1 is SGHTA and CDR2 is FQGNSA in the germline V gene. The CDR3 covers 12 residues. Between the trimmed V and J ends, which lost 6 bases and 3 bases, there was a span of 8 bases.

Sequencing used blood. This chain joins TRBV7-2 and TRBJ1-2, with unresolved D. This sequence was found in a human donor in good health. CDR3 nucleotides: TGTGCCAGCAGGTCACGAGACTATGGCTACACCTTC. It yields the protein CASRSRDYGYTF.